This T cell receptor (beta chain) is from a study of T cells in Graves' hyperthyroidism and ophthalmopathy. About the research overall: At initial diagnosis, before any treatment had begun, peripheral blood was obtained.

Amplification yielded TCR beta CDR3 regions, with RNA transcripts as the source. HTBI primers were used for first-round RT-PCR of the TCR CDR3. MiXCR was run by TCRdb on the multiplex PCR reads, yielding one entry per CDR3 protein. Of about 600,000 distinct CDR3 sequences listed, 16% are singletons. The CDR3 sequence is 13 residues long. Trimming stripped 6 bases from V and 6 bases from J, with 14 bases between. CDR1 and CDR2 (germline): SGHAT, FQNNGV. Regarding the study as a whole: In simple terms, a model built on 13 V-J features told ophthalmopathy apart from stable hyperthyroidism. Prediction of ophthalmopathy progression came a median roughly 6.7 months pre-onset.

Of note for this clonotype: Its antigen is unidentified.

Ophthalmopathy patients had moderate-to-severe active disease, CAS ≥3, NOSPECS ≥4, and disease duration under 3 months. The source material was blood. This sequence originates from a middle-aged woman with Graves' ophthalmopathy. This chain uses TRBV11-2 with TRBJ1-2, with D hard to call. The CDR3 coding sequence is TGTGCCAGCAGTCCCCTGACACTAAATGGCTACACCTTC. As protein: CASSPLTLNGYTF.